A selection of T cell receptor beta chains follows, all from one sample in a study of T cells in Graves' hyperthyroidism and ophthalmopathy. MiXCR, run by TCRdb on the multiplex PCR reads, gives a single entry per CDR3 protein. The repertoire holds roughly 400,000 distinct CDR3 sequences, with over 12% as singletons. Sequenced input: blood. The receptors come from a man between 50 and 59 years old with Graves' ophthalmopathy. CDR3s include the opening cysteine and the closing phenylalanine or tryptophan. The D gene is left open where the match is weak. Clone size is stated in some rows and not others, as once, few, many or a class when expanded.

D gene	clone size	J gene	V gene	CDR3 DNA	CDR3 protein
TRBD1	many	TRBJ1-5	TRBV2	TGTGCCAGCAGTGGAGGGACAGTTAGCAATCAGCCCCAGCATTTT	CASSGGTVSNQPQHF
-	many	TRBJ1-1	TRBV30	TGTGCCTGGAGAAAAATGAGTGAAGCTTTCTTT	CAWRKMSEAFF
-	many	TRBJ1-6	TRBV3-1	TGTGCCAGCAGCCAAGATGGTCAGACGTCACCCCTCCACTTT	CASSQDGQTSPLHF
-	few	TRBJ1-5	TRBV19	TGTGCCAGTAGCCCAATACGGGCCGGTCAGCCCCAGCATTTT	CASSPIRAGQPQHF
-	many	TRBJ2-7	TRBV3-1	TGTGCCAGCAGCCAAGATTATGGCAGGGAGCCCTACGAGCAGTACTTC	CASSQDYGREPYEQYF
-	few	TRBJ1-6	TRBV2	TGTGCCAGCAGTGAAACGGCGGCGGGCTCCTATAATTCACCCCTCCACTTT	CASSETAAGSYNSPLHF
-	few	TRBJ1-4	TRBV6-5	TGTGCCAGCAGTTACTCAGGGGAGGAAAAACTGTTTTTT	CASSYSGEEKLFF
-	few	TRBJ1-1	TRBV7-8	TGTGCCAGCAGGGCGGGGGGGGCTTGGGCGAACACTGAAGCTTTCTTT	CASRAGGAWANTEAFF
TRBD2	many	TRBJ2-7	TRBV11-2	TGTGCCAGCAGCTCCTTGCGCGGCGGGAGGGAAAACTACGAGCAGTACTTC	CASSSLRGGRENYEQYF
TRBD2	few	TRBJ2-1	TRBV3-1	TGTGCCAGCAGCCAAGATGGCGGGGCGGGAGGTGGAAATGAGCAGTTCTTC	CASSQDGGAGGGNEQFF
-	-	TRBJ2-7	TRBV13	TGTGCCAGCAGGGGTCTCGACGAGCAGTACTTC	CASRGLDEQYF
-	few	TRBJ1-2	TRBV19	TGTGCCAGTAGTATTGGATCGAGGGGGGGCGCGATTACTGGCTACACCTTC	CASSIGSRGGAITGYTF
-	many	TRBJ2-3	TRBV2	TGTGCCAGCAGTGATTTGGATACGCAGTATTTT	CASSDLDTQYF
TRBD2	-	TRBJ2-1	TRBV12-5	TGTGCTAGTGGTTTGGTAGTCCCTAGCGGGGACAATGAGCAGTTCTTC	CASGLVVPSGDNEQFF
-	-	TRBJ2-7	TRBV19	TGTGCCAGTAGTCCCAGGGGAGGGGGGGTCCACGAGCAGTACTTC	CASSPRGGGVHEQYF
TRBD1	many	TRBJ1-2	TRBV5-6	TGTGCCAGCAGTCGGGACAGGGGGCGTTACAACTATGGCTACACCTTC	CASSRDRGRYNYGYTF
TRBD1	many	TRBJ2-5	TRBV30	TGTGCCTGGACCACAGGGGGAGAGACCCAGTACTTC	CAWTTGGETQYF
TRBD1	-	TRBJ2-1	TRBV19	TGTGCCAGTAGTATAACCGGGACAGGGGGCTTTGAGCAGTTCTTC	CASSITGTGGFEQFF
-	many	TRBJ2-1	TRBV30	TGTGCCTGGAGTGGGGCCAGAAAACCCTACAATGAGCAGTTCTTC	CAWSGARKPYNEQFF
-	few	TRBJ2-7	TRBV7-9	TGTGCCAGCAGCTCGACAGCAATTCCCTACGAGCAGTACTTC	CASSSTAIPYEQYF
-	many	TRBJ2-7	TRBV5-6	TGTGCCAGCAGCCCCGTGGGGGTGACGGCTTACGAGCAGTACTTC	CASSPVGVTAYEQYF
TRBD2	many	TRBJ2-7	TRBV30	TGTGCCTGGAGTTTAGGACTAGCGCCCGAGCAGTACTTC	CAWSLGLAPEQYF
TRBD2	many	TRBJ2-1	TRBV11-3	TGTGCCAGCAGCTTAGAGACCACTATAGCGGGAGTGGTGAATGAGCAGTTCTTC	CASSLETTIAGVVNEQFF
-	-	TRBJ1-1	TRBV11-3	TGTGCCAGCAGCTTAGAGGGGTGGGTGGGGTTTGTGGTCTTT	CASSLEGWVGFVVF
-	few	TRBJ2-1	TRBV19	TGTGCCAGTAGTATTACTGGACTGAACAATGAGCAGTTCTTC	CASSITGLNNEQFF
-	few	TRBJ2-5	TRBV19	TGTGCCAGTAAAACCAATCTGGCAGGCCAAGAGGCCCAGTACTTC	CASKTNLAGQEAQYF
TRBD1	-	TRBJ2-7	TRBV6-2/TRBV6-3	TGTGCCAGCAGTTACCAGACAGGGGGCAAGTCCTACGAGCAGTACTTC	CASSYQTGGKSYEQYF
-	many	TRBJ2-5	TRBV20-1	TGCAGTGCCCCTGTGTCCGGGGTCCTGGAGACCCAGTACTTC	CSAPVSGVLETQYF
-	few	TRBJ2-7	TRBV10-2	TGCGCCAGCAAGCAGGGCGCCTGGGGTACCGGTCCTTACTACGAGCAGTACTTC	CASKQGAWGTGPYYEQYF
-	-	TRBJ1-3	TRBV28	TGTGCCAGCAGTCCGAACTGGGGGGACTCTGGAAACACCATATATTTT	CASSPNWGDSGNTIYF
-	many	TRBJ1-2	TRBV28	TGTGCCAGCAGTTTGGTCGGGAGTCATAACTATGGCTACACCTTC	CASSLVGSHNYGYTF
TRBD1	many	TRBJ1-5	TRBV20-1	TGCAGTGCTAGAGAGGGGACAGGGGGGGGCAATCAGCCCCAGCATTTT	CSAREGTGGGNQPQHF
TRBD1	many	TRBJ2-3	TRBV4-2	TGTGCCAGCAGCCAAGCGATCGGACAGGGGAGCCCAGATACGCAGTATTTT	CASSQAIGQGSPDTQYF
-	-	TRBJ2-1	TRBV5-6	TGTGCCAGCAGCCTTAGCGAGAGGAGGTTCTTC	CASSLSERRFF
-	many	TRBJ2-3	TRBV18	TGTGCCAGCTCACCAAAGGAAGATACGCAGTATTTT	CASSPKEDTQYF
-	many	TRBJ2-1	TRBV3-1	TGTGCCAGCAGCCCGTTGATTAGCGATGAGCAGTTCTTC	CASSPLISDEQFF
-	-	TRBJ2-5	TRBV12-3/TRBV12-4	TGTGCCAGCAGTTTTAGTAAATTGAAGACCCAGTACTTC	CASSFSKLKTQYF
-	many	TRBJ2-7	TRBV11-2	TGTGCCAGCAGCTTAGTGGCGGGCCTCTACGAGCAGTACTTC	CASSLVAGLYEQYF
-	many	TRBJ1-2	TRBV7-9	TGTGCCAGCAGCTTAACTCCCCGGTTCGTTGGCTACACCTTC	CASSLTPRFVGYTF
TRBD1	many	TRBJ2-3	TRBV20-1	TGCAGTGCCGATACAAGGACAGGGATCGGAACAGATACGCAGTATTTT	CSADTRTGIGTDTQYF
TRBD2	many	TRBJ2-1	TRBV11-3	TGTGCCAGCAGTAAATCTAGCGGATCCTACAATGAGCAGTTCTTC	CASSKSSGSYNEQFF
-	many	TRBJ2-4	TRBV3-1	TGTGCCAGCAGCCATTTTACTTCAAAAGGGAACATTCAGTACTTC	CASSHFTSKGNIQYF
-	few	TRBJ2-2	TRBV3-1	TGTGCCAGCAGCCAAGAGTGGGCGGGCGGGGAGCTGTTTTTT	CASSQEWAGGELFF
-	many	TRBJ1-2	TRBV6-1	TGTGCCAGCAGTGAATCTGTACAGAACTATGGCTACACCTTC	CASSESVQNYGYTF
-	-	TRBJ1-2	TRBV19	TGTGCCAGTAGGGTCGGACGGGCTAACTATGGCTACACCTTC	CASRVGRANYGYTF
-	many	TRBJ1-1	TRBV30	TGTGCCTGGAATGACGGGAACACTGAAGCTTTCTTT	CAWNDGNTEAFF
-	-	TRBJ2-7	TRBV7-2	TGTGCCAGCAGCTTAAGACAGGTTCTCCACGAGCAGTACTTC	CASSLRQVLHEQYF
TRBD2	-	TRBJ2-3	TRBV15	TGTGCCACCAGCAGAGGCGGGGGTAGCACAGATACGCAGTATTTT	CATSRGGGSTDTQYF
TRBD1	many	TRBJ2-1	TRBV11-2	TGTGCCAGCAGCTTTTTACAGGGGGCTCGGGATGAGCAGTTCTTC	CASSFLQGARDEQFF
-	many	TRBJ1-2	TRBV6-1	TGTGCCAGCAGCCGATCATTGGGGGTCCTTGGTGGCTACACCTTC	CASSRSLGVLGGYTF
-	many	TRBJ2-7	TRBV29-1	TGCAGCGTTGTGGAACAGGGCTACGAGCAGTACTTC	CSVVEQGYEQYF
-	many	TRBJ1-6	TRBV20-1	TGCAGTGCTAGAGATAGGGGCGGGAATTCACCCCTCCACTTT	CSARDRGGNSPLHF
TRBD2	-	TRBJ2-3	TRBV13	TGTGCCAGCAGCTATTCGACTAGCGGGAGGCCGATCTCAGATACGCAGTATTTT	CASSYSTSGRPISDTQYF
-	-	TRBJ1-6	TRBV7-2	TGTGCCAGCAGCCCCCGCCAGGAGAATAATTCACCCCTCCACTTT	CASSPRQENNSPLHF
TRBD2	-	TRBJ2-7	TRBV20-1	TGCAGTGCTAGTGGGACTAGCGGACAATACGAGCAGTACTTC	CSASGTSGQYEQYF
-	-	TRBJ2-2	TRBV2	TGTGCCAGCCGTGGCGTTGGCTCCGGGGAGCTGTTTTTT	CASRGVGSGELFF